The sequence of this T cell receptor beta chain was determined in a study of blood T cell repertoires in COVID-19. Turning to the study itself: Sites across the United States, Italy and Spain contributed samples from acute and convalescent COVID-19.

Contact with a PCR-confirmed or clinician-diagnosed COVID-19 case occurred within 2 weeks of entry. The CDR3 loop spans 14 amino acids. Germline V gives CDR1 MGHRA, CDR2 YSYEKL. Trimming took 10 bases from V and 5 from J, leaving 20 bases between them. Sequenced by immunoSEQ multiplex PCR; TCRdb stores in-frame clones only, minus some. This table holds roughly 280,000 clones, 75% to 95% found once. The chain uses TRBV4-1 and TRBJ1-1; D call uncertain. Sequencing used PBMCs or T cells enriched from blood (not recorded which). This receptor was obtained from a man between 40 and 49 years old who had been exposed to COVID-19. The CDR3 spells CATKRLGGRTEAFF. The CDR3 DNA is TGCGCCACCAAAAGGCTGGGAGGGCGGACTGAAGCTTTCTTT.